These 25 T cell receptor beta chains came from one sample sequenced in a study of long-term antiretroviral therapy in people with HIV. The assay, immunoSEQ v3.0, was run at survey level. The table came from immunoSEQ multiplex PCR; TCRdb's copy has only in-frame clones and leaves some out. The sample yields about 24,000 clones, roughly 80% seen once. The sequencing here drew on unsorted PBMCs, taken 0.4 years after starting antiretroviral therapy. The receptor set was obtained from a man aged 50-60 years with HIV.

The chain recombines TRBV7-2 with TRBJ1-2; TRBD1 aligns across 10 bases. The germline gives CDR1 SGHTA, CDR2 FQGNSA. Trimming took 5 bases from V and 8 from J; bases not matched to a gene: 11. The CDR3 is 15 residues long. DNA for the CDR3: TGTGCCAGCAGCCCCGCCGGACAGGGGGAAGGAGGCTACACCTTC. This gives the protein CASSPAGQGEGGYTF.

The V gene is TRBV6-1, the J gene TRBJ1-3, with TRBD1 as a possible D gene (6 bases). Germline V CDR1 and CDR2: MNHNS, SASEGT. Trimming stripped 10 bases from V and 1 base from J, with 17 bases between. The CDR3 runs 15 residues. CDR3: CAIRGGVNSGNTIYF. CDR3 sequence (DNA): TGTGCCATCAGGGGAGGGGTTAATTCTGGAAACACCATATATTTT.

This clone has a handful of counts. The chain combines TRBV7-9 with TRBJ1-5, with 7 bases aligning to TRBD1. The germline V gene encodes CDR1 SEHNR and CDR2 FQNEAQ (reference sequence). The CDR3 is 12 residues long. Trimming took 6 bases from V and 4 from J; bases not matched to a gene: 0. The CDR3 spells CASRQGNQPQHF. The CDR3 DNA is TGTGCCAGCAGACAGGGGAATCAGCCCCAGCATTTT.

The V call is TRBV7-8, the J call TRBJ2-7, with 15 positions matching TRBD2. The CDR3 length is 15 residues. Losses at the gene ends were 4 bases for V and 4 bases for J; bases not matched to a gene: 2. Germline CDR1 reads SGHVS; CDR2 reads FQNEAQ. CDR3 DNA: TGTGCCAGCAGCTACGGGACTAGCGGGGGGTACGAGCAGTACTTC. Amino acids: CASSYGTSGGYEQYF.

This chain links TRBV18 with TRBJ1-2; perhaps TRBD1 as D (5 bases). The germline gives CDR1 KGHSH, CDR2 LQKENI. The CDR3 spans 13 residues. Trimming cost V 5 bases and J 5 bases, with 12 bases left between them. Written as DNA, the CDR3 is TGTGCCAGCTCATCACAGGACTTATATGGCTACACCTTC. Translation gives CASSSQDLYGYTF.

The rearrangement links TRBV7-9 to TRBJ1-4; D is uncertain. CDR3 size: 16 residues. V gave up 2 bases and J gave up 4 bases, with 14 bases separating them. Germline CDR1 SEHNR, CDR2 FQNEAQ (reference sequence). The CDR3 bases are TGTGCCAGCAGCTTACCCGGCCGTGGGGATAATGAAAAACTGTTTTTT. This codes for CASSLPGRGDNEKLFF. Filled out from reference TRBV7-9 and TRBJ1-4, the complete variable domain reads DTGVSQNPRHKITKRGQNVTFRCDPISEHNRLYWYRQTLGQGPEFLTYFQNEAQLEKSRLLSDRFSAERPKGSFSTLEIQRTEQGDSAMYLCASSLPGRGDNEKLFFGSGTQLSVL.

The rearrangement uses TRBV30 and TRBJ1-2, with TRBD1 identical over 9 bases. V was pared by 2 bases and J by 2 bases, with 3 bases of the junction left unmatched. In germline, CDR1 is GTSNPN, CDR2 SVGIG (reference sequence). This CDR3 is built from 14 residues. The CDR3 reads CAWSQDRGNYGYTF. The CDR3, as DNA: TGTGCCTGGAGTCAAGACAGGGGGAACTATGGCTACACCTTC.

The chain employs TRBV19 and TRBJ1-1; the match to TRBD1 covers 9 bases. The ends lost 6 bases at V and 1 base at J; junction bases unmatched: 0. Germline CDR1 reads LNHDA; CDR2 reads SQIVND (reference sequence). The CDR3 is made up of 13 amino acids. CDR3 DNA: TGTGCCAGTAGGGACAGGGGGAACACTGAAGCTTTCTTT. Amino acids: CASRDRGNTEAFF.

The genes are TRBV15 and TRBJ2-1; D assignment may be TRBD1 or TRBD2 (5 bases each). The CDR3 length is 15 residues. Germline V lookup: CDR1 LNHNV, CDR2 YYDKDF (reference sequence). V gave up 0 bases and J gave up 5 bases, with 11 bases separating them. The DNA for the CDR3 is TGTGCCACCAGCAGAGATAGTAGAGGGGACAATGAGCAGTTCTTC. Translation gives CATSRDSRGDNEQFF.

The J gene is TRBJ2-5, the V gene TRBV6-6; 7 bases are shared with TRBD1. With 6 bases clipped from V and 3 bases from J, the junction kept 4 bases outside the gene matches. Germline loops: CDR1 MNHNY, CDR2 SVGAGI (reference sequence). The CDR3 loop spans 13 amino acids. The CDR3 sequence: CASSGQVKETQYF. The CDR3, as DNA: TGTGCCAGCAGCGGACAGGTCAAAGAGACCCAGTACTTC.

The chain joins TRBV7-8 to TRBJ1-5; 11 nucleotides line up with TRBD1. Germline-derived CDR1 and CDR2 are SGHVS and FQNEAQ. V shed 5 bases and J 5 bases; nucleotides not matched to a gene: 17. The CDR3 totals 19 residues. CDR3 in amino acids: CASSPNPRDRGFVDQPQHF. Here the CDR3 DNA reads TGTGCCAGCAGCCCCAACCCCCGGGACAGGGGGTTTGTGGATCAGCCCCAGCATTTT. The full variable domain, rest sourced from reference TRBV7-8 and TRBJ1-5, is GAGVSQSPRYKVAKRGQDVALRCDPISGHVSLFWYQQALGQGPEFLTYFQNEAQLDKSGLPSDRFFAERPEGSVSTLKIQRTQQEDSAVYLCASSPNPRDRGFVDQPQHFGDGTRLSIL.

The gene calls are TRBV19 and TRBJ1-2; possible D gene TRBD1, 5 bases. The CDR3 totals 16 residues. In germline, CDR1 is LNHDA, CDR2 SQIVND (reference sequence). Trimming stripped 9 bases from V and 4 bases from J, with 24 bases between. The CDR3 loop reads CASQDGASRSGYGYTF. The CDR3, as DNA: TGTGCCAGCCAAGACGGGGCCTCTCGTTCCGGCTATGGCTACACCTTC.

V gene TRBV27 combines with J gene TRBJ2-1, with no clear D. The V gene's germline CDR1 is MNHEY and CDR2 SMNVEV (reference sequence). V was shortened by 1 base and J by 6 bases, with 1 base between the two germline ends. CDR3 length equals 11 residues. The CDR3 DNA follows: TGTGCCAGCAGTTTATTCAATGAGCAGTTCTTC. It encodes CASSLFNEQFF.

This clone was counted a few times. The chain joins TRBV11-1 to TRBJ2-6; 9 bases match TRBD2. CDR3 length: 18 residues. CDR1 SGHAT and CDR2 FQDESV come from the germline V gene (reference sequence). V shed 4 bases, J shed 1 base, and the junction held 8 bases outside the gene matches. The CDR3 DNA follows: TGTGCCAGCAGCTCAAACAGCGGGGGGCCTTCTGGGGCCAACGTCCTGACTTTC. It specifies CASSSNSGGPSGANVLTF.

This chain links TRBV6-5 with TRBJ2-7; the D gene could be TRBD1 or TRBD2 (7 bases each). Deletions cut 6 bases from V and 1 base from J, with 10 bases between. Germline V gene data show CDR1 as MNHEY and CDR2 as SVGAGI. The CDR3 covers 13 residues. This CDR3 is CASSQGGSYEQYF. For the CDR3, the DNA is TGTGCCAGCAGCCAGGGGGGGTCCTACGAGCAGTACTTC.

V usage is TRBV19 and J usage is TRBJ1-5; 7 positions match TRBD1. The CDR3 consists of 14 residues. V was clipped by 5 bases and J by 2 bases; unmatched bases: 3. The germline V gene encodes CDR1 LNHDA and CDR2 SQIVND (reference sequence). The CDR3: CASSPQGGNQPQHF. DNA of the CDR3: TGTGCCAGTAGTCCGCAGGGGGGCAATCAGCCCCAGCATTTT.

CDR3 in DNA: TGCGCCAGCCGAGAGACGGGAACCTTCTCTGGAAACACCATATATTTT. Its protein product is CASRETGTFSGNTIYF. The chain joins TRBV5-1 to TRBJ1-3; D call uncertain. This CDR3 is 16 amino acids long. V was trimmed by 7 bases and J by 0 bases, leaving 17 bases between them. Germline CDR1 and CDR2: SGHRS and YFSETQ. The full variable domain, with the rest looked up from reference TRBV5-1 and TRBJ1-3, is KAGVTQTPRYLIKTRGQQVTLSCSPISGHRSVSWYQQTPGQGLQFLFEYFSETQRNKGNFPGRFSGRQFSNSRSEMNVSTLELGDSALYLCASRETGTFSGNTIYFGEGSWLTVV.

V usage is TRBV27 and J usage is TRBJ2-1; TRBD1 aligns across 8 bases. Germline V gives CDR1 MNHEY, CDR2 SMNVEV (reference sequence). The length of the CDR3 is 13 residues. V shed 5 bases, J shed 13 bases, and the junction held 10 bases outside the gene matches. In DNA, the CDR3 is TGTGCCAGCAGTCCCCTGGACAGGGTACACCAGTTCTTC. Protein product: CASSPLDRVHQFF.

The rearrangement joins TRBV5-1 to TRBJ2-7; 9 bases are a match to TRBD1. V shed 4 bases and J 3 bases; nucleotides not matched to a gene: 5. CDR3 length: 14 amino acids. CDR1 SGHRS and CDR2 YFSETQ come from the germline V gene. The CDR3 here is CASSMTGGSYEQYF. The CDR3 DNA sequence: TGCGCCAGCAGCATGACAGGGGGTAGCTACGAGCAGTACTTC.

The J gene is TRBJ2-7, the V gene TRBV7-9; 8 bases align to TRBD2. Germline V gene lookup returns CDR1 SEHNR and CDR2 FQNEAQ (reference sequence). V gave up 4 bases and J gave up 4 bases; unmatched junction bases: 3. This CDR3 is 13 amino acids long. In DNA, the CDR3 is TGTGCCAGCAGCTCTGGACTAGCTTACGAGCAGTACTTC. Encoded protein: CASSSGLAYEQYF.

This chain links TRBV28 with TRBJ2-2, with 16 bases identical to TRBD2. Germline V gene data show CDR1 as MDHEN and CDR2 as SYDVKM. The junction had 17 bases not matched to a gene; V was cut back by 4 bases and J by 6 bases. The CDR3 runs to 21 residues. The CDR3 sequence is CASSSLGTSGGARHSAGELFF. CDR3 coding DNA: TGTGCCAGCAGTTCCCTCGGGACTAGCGGGGGGGCCCGGCATTCGGCCGGGGAGCTGTTTTTT.

The chain uses TRBV4-2 and TRBJ1-2, with TRBD1 matching over 9 bases. CDR1 LGHNA and CDR2 YNFKEQ come from the germline V gene. The CDR3 consists of 15 residues. The V and J ends lost 3 bases and 6 bases, in that order; junction bases with no gene match: 8. The CDR3 nucleotides read TGTGCCAGCAGCCAGTTACAGGGGGCAGGAGATGGCTACACCTTC. Translated: CASSQLQGAGDGYTF.

Here the CDR3 DNA reads TGCGCCAGCAGTCATGGAATCCGCGGGTCCTACGAGCAGTACTTC. Encoded protein: CASSHGIRGSYEQYF. The chain uses TRBV4-3 and TRBJ2-7, with D maybe TRBD2 (5 bases). The CDR3 runs 15 residues. V lost 6 bases, J lost 1 base, and 16 bases lay in between. Germline CDR1 is LGHNA and CDR2 is YSLEER.

This clone appeared once. The V gene is TRBV19, the J gene TRBJ2-1; 7 bases fit TRBD2. Germline assignment: CDR1 LNHDA and CDR2 SQIVND (reference sequence). This CDR3 region has 15 residues. The V gene end was trimmed by 2 bases and the J gene end by 4 bases; junction bases not matched to a gene: 5. CDR3 residues: CASSITSGVYNEQFF. The CDR3 coding sequence is TGTGCCAGTAGTATAACCAGCGGGGTTTACAATGAGCAGTTCTTC.

The chain is built from TRBV30 and TRBJ1-3, with a weak D call TRBD1 (6 bases). V dropped 2 bases and J dropped 2 bases, with 7 bases sitting between them. The CDR3 totals 13 residues. Germline values: CDR1 GTSNPN, CDR2 SVGIG (reference sequence). Here the CDR3 reads CAWSPGAGNTIYF. In DNA form, the CDR3 reads TGTGCCTGGAGTCCAGGGGCTGGAAACACCATATATTTT.